This TCR beta chain was retrieved from a study of cytomegalovirus exposure and HLA in healthy donors (dated by TCRdb to between 2016 and 2019). For context, the study as a whole: An earlier analysis of 587 of the donors reported 250 to 300 Gb of sequence data and roughly 100 million unique TCR beta sequences from about 179 million T cells. A handful of DR-DQ haplotypes were handled as single units for association and clustering because linkage in the cohort was strong. Donor age, sex, ethnicity and CMV serostatus were compiled together with the repertoire data. An earlier analysis of 500 to 750 of the donors applied high-throughput TCR beta sequencing to assess whether each TCR beta V gene segment acted as functional or pseudogenic. Along with the roughly 610-subject first cohort, a separate validation cohort of more than 90 different subjects was used. Approximately 310 gigabases of sequencing data and 80 million or so unique TCR sequences were included in an early release covering around 600 HLA-typed donors. To predict cytomegalovirus infection status, the study combined high-throughput TCR immunosequencing, statistical association of individual TCRs with disease status, and machine learning. The study was designed to test whether signatures of past pathogen exposure could be identified by cataloging public T cell receptors. A later genetic analysis used genome-wide SNP genotypes for about 55% of the 666 donors, treating that subset as a discovery cohort. Class I and class II HLA loci were covered by the typing at four-digit resolution. Using immunosequencing, the study profiled T cell repertoires from roughly 650 subjects and related those repertoires to cytomegalovirus serostatus. A later analysis re-examined previously published TCR beta repertoires from 500 to 700 donors and added high-resolution HLA genotyping to investigate patterns of TCR occurrence. Rather than using new phenotypic data, the later analysis identified candidate immune exposures from TCR beta sequences and from how often those sequences occurred across donors. Of the 300 to 500 genotyped donors, 65% to 90% were placed in the genetic ancestry cluster associated with self-reported Caucasian donors. Every repertoire in the discovery cohort had been generated on one and the same sequencing platform. Typing coverage differed by locus: A, B, C, DRB1 and DQB1 were typed in roughly 629-630 donors, DQA1 in roughly 500, DPA1 in 606, and DPB1 in about 450. On average, roughly 200,000 unique TCR beta nucleotide sequences were sequenced per donor among 350 to 400 genotyped donors of the cohort, with 15% to 20% of those sequences being non-productive. Broader findings and caveats from the paper: Roughly uniform sequencing depth across donors was assumed in presence/absence analyses, although this assumption may not hold. The study listed 150 to 200 TCR beta chains as associated with cytomegalovirus. In an earlier analysis of 587 of the donors, most TCR beta V segments appeared in productive rearrangements about 87% or about 30% of the time, broadly matching IMGT annotations. In a later genetic analysis, fewer N-insertions in productive TCRs were reported among donors in an Asian-associated ancestry cluster than the roughly 710-donor mean. Specific HLA alleles were associated with roughly 17,000 TCR beta sequences at a false discovery rate of 0.05 in a later analysis. It was suggested by the authors that the approach could potentially be generalized to other disease states and immunological phenotypes. In a later analysis, the rate of TCR association differed among HLA loci, with DRB1 alleles having the most associated TCRs and HLA-C alleles having the fewest. For the cohort, immune exposure information was limited to CMV serostatus. While some public TCRs were present in many individuals, most TCR sequences turned up only very rarely across donors. A further reported finding was that TCR beta sequences accurately predicted the HLA-A and HLA-B alleles for most subjects in the first cohort. In this cohort, only TCR beta chains were sequenced, and detectable features were limited by the absence of alpha or paired-chain data. In vitro tests confirmed that a few of the cytomegalovirus-associated TCR beta chains recognize cytomegalovirus antigens. Because HLA typing was missing for some donors at each locus, association tests included only the typed subset. A cluster of highly shared sequence variants was judged likely to be a technical artifact of the sequencing pipeline. Some IMGT-functional V segments, including TRBV6-2 and TRBV6-3, could not be told apart with the 87-base-pair reads, so those segments were excluded. The classifier was reported to diagnose cytomegalovirus status with high specificity and sensitivity in both the original cohort and the validation cohort. Linkage disequilibrium might explain the correlated functional status among segregating V segments, but an unknown experimental factor could not be ruled out. According to a later analysis, parvovirus B19, influenza, CMV and Epstein-Barr virus appeared linked to several top co-occurrence clusters. V-gene and J-gene trimming of TCR beta chains was associated with a missense DCLRE1C variant in a later genetic analysis, and the association was replicated in an independent cohort. In a later analysis, most CMV-associated TCR beta chains were found to appear HLA-restricted, with HLA associations seemingly driven largely by CMV exposure. When HLA alleles, especially DR and DQ, strongly co-occurred, TCR associations were difficult to assign to individual alleles. The earlier analysis of 587 of the donors excluded 15 to 20 rarely observed V segments, including chromosome 9 orphons, because counts were too low. Compared with equally common non-associated chains, HLA-associated TCR beta chains in a later analysis were more clonally expanded and had lower generation probabilities.

The cohort was made up of 666 healthy bone marrow donors. At the time of sampling, every cohort member was nominally healthy, though immune exposures that went unrecorded were likely present. The donor tested CMV seropositive and was one of the 289 seropositive cohort members. Each donor provided a peripheral blood sample, and peripheral blood mononuclear cells were used for TCR beta sequencing. Genomic DNA was extracted from the blood cell samples with the Qiagen DNeasy Blood Extraction Kit. This clone appeared a few times. Which antigen it targets is not known. One base away there is no much larger clone; base qualities are not given. Receptor libraries were prepared by the immunoSEQ multiplex PCR assay. A mixture of 60 forward primers for TCR Vbeta segments and 13 reverse primers for TCR Jbeta segments was used in the multiplex PCR. The CDR3 region of rearranged TCR beta genes was amplified from genomic DNA with a multiplex PCR assay. The Illumina HiSeq System was used to sequence the amplified TCR beta libraries as 87-base-pair reads. In the original analysis: In a later analysis, 70 million to 95 million unique TCR beta chains were counted across the roughly 670 repertoires, and around 11 million of these chains were shared by at least two donors. To remove PCR and sequencing errors, raw reads were error-corrected and collapsed into unique sequences using a nearest-neighbor algorithm that merged closely related sequences. Alignment of CDR3 sequences to IMGT reference sequences was used to assign V, D and J gene segments. For a sequence to be retained, at least a six-nucleotide match to both a V gene segment and a J gene segment was required. A rearrangement was called productive if the CDR3 had no stop codons and remained in frame with V and J, and every other rearrangement was called non-productive. Following IMGT convention, CDR3 was defined as the stretch from the second conserved V-encoded cysteine to the conserved J-encoded phenylalanine. In an earlier analysis of approximately 500 of the donors, sequences lacking an unambiguous match to a single V gene segment were excluded. An earlier analysis of 587 of the donors classified V segments as functional when productive rearrangements were above 56.7% and as segregating when the standard deviation between donors was above 5%. A statistical classification framework was developed to diagnose cytomegalovirus status using the catalog of TCR beta chain sequences. A later analysis assigned V and J genes by comparing TCR nucleotide sequences with IMGT/GENE-DB human TR gene sequences. In a later analysis, CDR3 sequences and most-parsimonious VDJ recombination scenarios were assigned using the TCRdist pipeline. A later analysis defined each TCR beta chain by its CDR3 amino acid sequence plus V-gene family, and excluded reads lacking a unique V-gene family. A later analysis removed 600 or so highly shared, low-generation-probability nucleotide sequences to deal with suspected cross-contamination and a sequencing artifact. A later analysis calculated a clonal expansion index for each public chain from normalized within-repertoire ranks of inferred template counts. Generation probabilities in a later analysis came from a VDJ recombination model fitted to out-of-frame rearrangements, and those results were checked against IGoR. In a later analysis, TCR-TCR, TCR-HLA and TCR-CMV co-occurrence was scored with hypergeometric tests, and a repertoire-size bias correction was applied to TCR pairs. A later analysis estimated false discovery rates by permuting HLA or CMV assignments 20 times. A later analysis grouped co-occurring TCRs with DBSCAN, adding TCRdist sequence similarity when clustering within HLA-allele-positive subsets. For co-occurrence clustering, repertoires with fewer than 30,000 or more than 120,000 public chains were excluded, along with about five repertoires with anomalous nucleotide sharing. Imported from immuneACCESS, the table was reduced by TCRdb to in-frame sequences with V and J called. These copies leave out some clones; in studies compared against another copy, an unresolved V gene accounts for under half, and the cause of the remainder is not known. Clonal size and the V and J genes are those of that table, whereas D and trimming came from the DNA. This sample has 150,000 to 200,000 clones in its table, and approximately 83% of those were observed once. The ten largest clones take up 9.3% of the sample.

The junction shows trimming of 2 bases on V and 5 bases on J, and the gene matches do not reach 1 base of it. Looking up the germline V gene yields CDR1 LGHNT and CDR2 FRNRAP. Inclusive of the bounding cysteine and phenylalanine, the CDR3 is 13 residues long. The read is trimmed to its CDR3 DNA, 39 bases read in frame from base 1. Source material: PBMCs. The rearrangement combines TRBV12-5 with TRBJ1-1, with 8 bases matching TRBD1. This receptor was identified in a man in his late teens or twenties in good health and CMV-seropositive. The encoded CDR3 is CASGLTGGTEAFF. The nucleotides are TGTGCTAGTGGTTTGACAGGGGGTACTGAAGCTTTCTTT.